These 20 T cell receptor beta chains were all obtained from the same sample, sequenced in a study of regulatory and conventional T cells in RAG deficiency. Libraries were prepared by immunoSEQ multiplex PCR; TCRdb keeps only in-frame clonotypes and omits some of them. The sample has 850 to 1,000 clones, 65% to 85% seen once. Sequencing input: CD8+ T cells sorted from blood. The origin of the receptors is a human donor with RAG deficiency presenting as severe combined immunodeficiency.

V usage is TRBV29-1 and J usage is TRBJ2-7; TRBD2 matches 16 bases. This CDR3 contains 16 residues. Trimming at V came to 6 bases and at J to 4 bases, leaving 9 bases not matched to a gene. Germline assignment: CDR1 SQVTM and CDR2 ANQGSEA. This CDR3 is CSVEGTSGRATYEQYF. Here the CDR3 DNA reads TGCAGCGTAGAGGGGACTAGCGGGAGGGCCACATACGAGCAGTACTTC.

The chain is built from TRBV27 and TRBJ2-4; 8 bases agree with TRBD2. The ends lost 0 bases at V and 10 bases at J; junction bases unmatched: 8. The CDR3 sequence is 15 residues long. Germline lookup yields CDR1 MNHEY and CDR2 SMNVEV (reference sequence). CDR3 protein: CASSLSPTGGEIQYF. Here the CDR3 DNA reads TGTGCCAGCAGTTTATCTCCCACGGGGGGGGAAATTCAGTACTTC.

A few counts support this clone. The V gene is TRBV7-9, the J gene TRBJ2-7; no reliable D call. There are 11 residues in the CDR3. Trimming stripped 7 bases from V and 7 bases from J, with 11 bases between. Germline assignment: CDR1 SEHNR and CDR2 FQNEAQ (reference sequence). The CDR3 DNA follows: TGTGCCAGCACGCTGGGCTATGAGCAGTACTTC. Encoded protein: CASTLGYEQYF.

This rearrangement joins TRBV28 to TRBJ2-3; perhaps D is TRBD1 or TRBD2 (6 bases each). Deletions cut 3 bases from V and 2 bases from J, with 15 bases between. The CDR3 is made up of 16 amino acids. Germline CDR1 MDHEN, CDR2 SYDVKM. The CDR3 is CASSFSGDSHTDTQYF. As DNA, the CDR3 is TGTGCCAGCAGTTTTTCAGGGGACTCCCACACAGATACGCAGTATTTT.

DNA for the CDR3: TGCGCCAGCAGCCAAGACAGGGGAACCTACGAGCAGTACTTC. Protein: CASSQDRGTYEQYF. The chain joins TRBV4-1 to TRBJ2-7; D perhaps matches TRBD1 (6 bases). The CDR3 spans 14 residues. Looked up from germline, CDR1 is MGHRA and CDR2 is YSYEKL. V was cut by 0 bases and J by 2 bases, with 8 bases left in between.

The V gene is TRBV28, the J gene TRBJ2-1; maybe TRBD2 (5 bases). Per the germline V gene, CDR1 is MDHEN and CDR2 is SYDVKM. V lost 7 bases and J lost 4, with 20 bases in between. This CDR3 contains 16 residues. The CDR3 here is CASTVRVGEKYNEQFF. The CDR3 DNA is TGTGCCAGCACCGTAAGAGTCGGGGAAAAATACAATGAGCAGTTCTTC.

The CDR3 region is CASSSWTLGNQPQHF. The DNA of the CDR3 is TGTGCCAGCAGTTCTTGGACCTTGGGCAATCAGCCCCAGCATTTT. The rearrangement links TRBV27 to TRBJ1-5; D remains ambiguous. Per germline, CDR1 MNHEY and CDR2 SMNVEV (reference sequence). CDR3 length: 15 residues. V was trimmed by 4 bases and J by 2 bases, leaving 12 bases between them.

V is TRBV9 and J is TRBJ1-2; D unclear. Germline assignment: CDR1 SGDLS and CDR2 YYNGEE. This CDR3 is built from 12 residues. With 1 base removed from V and 1 base from J, the gap between germline ends came to 2 bases. Here the CDR3 reads CASSVNNYGYTF. CDR3 in DNA: TGTGCCAGCAGCGTAAATAACTATGGCTACACCTTC.

The chain combines TRBV9 with TRBJ1-5; D unclear. From germline, CDR1 is SGDLS and CDR2 YYNGEE. CDR3 length: 15 amino acids. V lost 0 bases and J 3 bases, leaving 10 bases between the germline ends. The CDR3 sequence: CASSVEGSDNQPQHF. The DNA of the CDR3 is TGTGCCAGCAGCGTAGAAGGGTCTGACAATCAGCCCCAGCATTTT. Using reference TRBV9 and TRBJ1-5 for the parts outside the CDR3, the full variable domain is DSGVTQTPKHLITATGQRVTLRCSPRSGDLSVYWYQQSLDQGLQFLIQYYNGEERAKGNILERFSAQQFPDLHSELNLSSLELGDSALYFCASSVEGSDNQPQHFGDGTRLSIL.

The chain uses TRBV7-9 and TRBJ2-5; tentatively, D is TRBD2 (5 bases). The V gene lost 5 bases and the J gene lost 2 bases, with 12 bases spanning the gap. The V gene's germline CDR1 is SEHNR and CDR2 FQNEAQ (reference sequence). The CDR3 has 14 residues. This CDR3 is CASSPPGEQETQYF. CDR3 nucleotide sequence: TGTGCCAGCAGCCCTCCCGGGGAACAAGAGACCCAGTACTTC.

The rearrangement links TRBV4-1 to TRBJ2-2; the D gene is possibly TRBD1 (5 bases). Per germline, CDR1 MGHRA and CDR2 YSYEKL. V dropped 0 bases and J dropped 6 bases, with 11 bases sitting between them. CDR3 length: 15 residues. The CDR3 sequence: CASSQDTATAGELFF. CDR3 sequence (DNA): TGCGCCAGCAGCCAAGATACCGCGACAGCCGGGGAGCTGTTTTTT.

This sequence joins TRBV4-1 and TRBJ2-5; D unresolved. Germline V gene lookup returns CDR1 MGHRA and CDR2 YSYEKL. The ends were cut back, 0 bases at V and 5 bases at J, with 4 bases in the middle. This CDR3 contains 12 residues. As DNA, the CDR3 is TGCGCCAGCAGCCAAGACAGGGAGACCCAGTACTTC. This encodes CASSQDRETQYF.

This chain uses TRBV7-9 with TRBJ2-3; D ambiguous. Deletions cut 5 bases from V and 4 bases from J, with 10 bases between. The CDR3 contains 13 residues. CDR1 and CDR2 (germline): SEHNR, FQNEAQ (reference sequence). For the CDR3, the DNA is TGTGCCAGCAGCCCACCGACACCAGATACGCAGTATTTT. It codes for CASSPPTPDTQYF. Together with reference TRBV7-9 and TRBJ2-3, the CDR3 gives the full variable domain: DTGVSQNPRHKITKRGQNVTFRCDPISEHNRLYWYRQTLGQGPEFLTYFQNEAQLEKSRLLSDRFSAERPKGSFSTLEIQRTEQGDSAMYLCASSPPTPDTQYFGPGTRLTVL.

CDR3 nucleotide sequence: TGTGCCAGCAGTTACGGGCCCGGTGGGCGGGAGACCCAGTACTTC. Translated: CASSYGPGGRETQYF. This sequence joins TRBV6-8 and TRBJ2-5; D is uncertain. The CDR3 is 15 amino acids. Germline lookup yields CDR1 MNHGY and CDR2 SAAAGT. The V end was cut by 2 bases, the J end by 5 bases, with 15 bases between.

The chain recombines TRBV27 with TRBJ2-7; D gene ambiguous. Trimming took 1 base from V and 3 from J, leaving 19 bases between them. The CDR3 is made up of 17 amino acids. Germline CDR1 reads MNHEY; CDR2 reads SMNVEV (reference sequence). CDR3 bases: TGTGCCAGCAGTTTATTCCCCCTACTTCCACCAAACTACGAGCAGTACTTC. Amino acid sequence: CASSLFPLLPPNYEQYF.

The chain couples TRBV11-2 to TRBJ1-2; no clear D. Germline assignment: CDR1 SGHAT and CDR2 FQNNGV. CDR3 length: 13 amino acids. V was pared by 2 bases and J by 4 bases, with 8 bases between. CDR3 in DNA: TGTGCCAGCAGCTTAACGTCAGGCTATGGCTACACCTTC. This gives the protein CASSLTSGYGYTF.

This clone occurred once. The chain uses TRBV5-6 and TRBJ2-7; D is uncertain. Germline assignment: CDR1 SGHDT and CDR2 YYEEEE. This CDR3 spans 14 amino acids. V shed 5 bases and J shed 0 bases, with 12 bases lying between them. CDR3: CASSYTMSSYEQYF. DNA for the CDR3: TGTGCCAGCAGTTATACCATGAGCTCCTACGAGCAGTACTTC.

This chain connects TRBV28 to TRBJ2-7; D unresolved. V lost 1 base and J lost 0, with 4 bases in between. CDR1 MDHEN and CDR2 SYDVKM come from the germline V gene. The CDR3 sequence is 13 residues long. The DNA for the CDR3 is TGTGCCAGCAGTTTATACAGCTCCTACGAGCAGTACTTC. Translated: CASSLYSSYEQYF.

The CDR3 here is CASSIDRADTQYF. The CDR3 nucleotides are TGTGCCAGTAGTATAGACAGGGCAGATACGCAGTATTTT. The rearrangement uses TRBV19 and TRBJ2-3; perhaps TRBD1 as D (5 bases). Between the trimmed V and J ends, which lost 0 bases and 4 bases, there was a span of 5 bases. The germline V gene has CDR1 LNHDA and CDR2 SQIVND (reference sequence). The CDR3 is made up of 13 amino acids.

The chain is built from TRBV9 and TRBJ2-7, with a possible D match to TRBD2 (5 bases). The CDR3 consists of 18 residues. The germline V gene encodes CDR1 SGDLS and CDR2 YYNGEE. V was clipped by 0 bases and J by 0 bases, with 19 bases between them. CDR3 DNA: TGTGCCAGCAGCGTAGGAGGGAGAGTCTCCTCTAGCTCCTACGAGCAGTACTTC. Amino acid sequence: CASSVGGRVSSSSYEQYF.